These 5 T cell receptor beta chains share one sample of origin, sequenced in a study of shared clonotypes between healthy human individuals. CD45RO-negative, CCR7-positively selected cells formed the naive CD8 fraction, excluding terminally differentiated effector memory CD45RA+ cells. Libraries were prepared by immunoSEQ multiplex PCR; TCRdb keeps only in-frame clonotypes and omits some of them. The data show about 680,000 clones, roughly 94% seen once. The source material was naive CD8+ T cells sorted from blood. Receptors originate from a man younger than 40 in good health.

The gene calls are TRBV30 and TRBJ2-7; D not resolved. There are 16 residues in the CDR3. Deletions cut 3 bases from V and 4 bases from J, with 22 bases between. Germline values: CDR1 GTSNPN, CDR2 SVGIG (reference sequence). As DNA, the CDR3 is TGTGCCTGGAGCGATATCCCCGGCAGGCGGCTATACGAGCAGTACTTC. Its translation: CAWSDIPGRRLYEQYF.

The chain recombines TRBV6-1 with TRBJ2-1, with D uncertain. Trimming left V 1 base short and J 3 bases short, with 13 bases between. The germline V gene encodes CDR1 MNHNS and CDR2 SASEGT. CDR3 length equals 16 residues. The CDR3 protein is CASSEEGVDLYNEQFF. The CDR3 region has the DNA TGTGCCAGCAGTGAAGAAGGTGTGGACCTCTACAATGAGCAGTTCTTC.

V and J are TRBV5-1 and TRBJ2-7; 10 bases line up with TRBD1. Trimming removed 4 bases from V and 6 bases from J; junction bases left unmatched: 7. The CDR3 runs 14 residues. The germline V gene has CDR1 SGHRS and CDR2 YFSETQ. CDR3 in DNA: TGCGCCAGCAGCCCCGGGACAGGGGTTACCGAGCAGTACTTC. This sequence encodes CASSPGTGVTEQYF.

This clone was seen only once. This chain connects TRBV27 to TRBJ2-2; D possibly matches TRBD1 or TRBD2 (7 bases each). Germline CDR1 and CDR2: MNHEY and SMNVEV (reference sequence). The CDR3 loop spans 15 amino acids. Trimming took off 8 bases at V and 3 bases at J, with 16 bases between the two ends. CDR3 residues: CASAGQGGYTGELFF. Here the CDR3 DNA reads TGTGCCAGCGCCGGCCAGGGGGGGTACACCGGGGAGCTGTTTTTT.

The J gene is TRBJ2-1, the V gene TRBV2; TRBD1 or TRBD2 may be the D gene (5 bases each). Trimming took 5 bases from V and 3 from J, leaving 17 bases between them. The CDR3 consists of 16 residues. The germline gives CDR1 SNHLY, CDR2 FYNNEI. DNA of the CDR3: TGTGCCAGCAGTCTTGTCTACCGGGGCGTCTACAATGAGCAGTTCTTC. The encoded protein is CASSLVYRGVYNEQFF.